This T cell receptor (beta chain) was sequenced during a study of shared clonotypes between healthy human individuals (dated by TCRdb to 2019 to 2021). Context from the whole study: A couple of women and a few men aged 18 to 49 years were included in the cohort. For each donor, CD4 naive and CD4 memory were each run on three plates, CD8 naive on two plates, and CD8 memory on one plate. To estimate repertoire size and how much clonotypes are shared between individuals, the study performed deep sequencing of blood TCR repertoires from a handful of healthy adults. To increase sequencing depth and limit assay-specific biases, TCR repertoire library preparation and sequencing were carried out by different laboratories using diverse techniques. Leukapheresis yielded between about 0.85 and 10 billion PBMCs per donor.

CD8 naive samples were CD45RO-negative cells positively selected for CCR7, giving a CD45RA+CCR7+ population that excluded TemRA cells. The donors were healthy, HIV-negative adults with no recently reported acute infections or vaccinations. All donors were Caucasian adults living in Nashville, Tennessee, USA. After blood collection by leukapheresis, PBMCs were isolated using Ficoll-Histopaque density gradient centrifugation and then cryopreserved in the vapor phase of liquid nitrogen. Analytical flow cytometry was used to check the purity and quantity of each magnetically sorted T cell population. Each sorted fraction had its genomic DNA isolated and then quantified by UV absorbance on a Nanodrop 2000c. A word on this clone: Its antigen remains unidentified. No base quality information exists; no much larger clone differs at one position.

The CDR3 holds 15 amino acids from the cysteine to the phenylalanine. Of all the DNA, just the CDR3 is kept, 45 bases in frame from base 1. From a lookup of the germline V gene (reference sequence), CDR1 and CDR2 are MNHEY and SMNVEV. V is clipped by 6 bases and J by 0 bases, and the sequence between their germline boundaries is 12 bases long. Using the deep immunoSEQ assay, TCR CDR3 regions were amplified from genomic DNA by multiplex PCR. Genomic DNA extracted from each cell subset was distributed evenly over all wells of several immunoSEQ 96-well plates, and each plate served as one replicate. For sorted subsets, each replicate PCR was loaded with 200 ng genomic DNA, equivalent to some 27,000 T cell genomes. The purified libraries were quantified using a Qubit 3.0 fluorometer, sized with a Bioanalyzer 2100, and then quantified again using the KAPA Library Quantification kit. A separate single-read 150-cycle Illumina NextSeq 550 flow cell was used to sequence each immunoSEQ 96-well plate. As for the authors' bioinformatics: Because the immunoSEQ output included only junctional sequences and no quality scores, the filtering could not be the same as the filtering used for full-length reads. To assign V/J genes and CDR3, sequences were annotated using PyIR, a Python wrapper for IgBLAST v1.9, with IMGT germline references. Reads were removed for weak V/J assignments (E-value above 1e-6), missing CDR3, stop codons, out-of-frame junctions, or ambiguous translated residues. V3J clonotypes were defined as sequences sharing an identical inferred V gene, J gene, and CDR3 amino acid sequence. The percentage overlap between two repertoires was calculated by dividing the number of shared unique clonotypes by the size of the smaller repertoire. Richness of each repertoire was evaluated using RTK rarefaction, the Chao1 estimator, and Recon v2.1 estimates of unobserved clonotypes. Generation probabilities were computed with OLGA for all TCRbeta clonotypes obtained by the gDNA method from four donors. Held by TCRdb, this immuneACCESS table contains in-frame sequences only and omits some clones. Under half of the omission traces to an unresolved V gene where checked; the cause of the rest is unknown. The DNA was the basis for D and trimming; V, J and clone size are from that table. The sample profile shows approximately 2,200,000 clones; about 93% of them were found once. The ten largest clones represent 1.5% to 2% of the sample.

General conclusions and limits of the study: Because the study included only a small number of donors, the genetic and exposure-history diversity represented was limited. Around 5.4% of naive CD4, around 3.5% of naive CD8, 2.3% of memory CD4, and over 0.35% of memory CD8 clonotypes were shared across four donors. Based on pairwise subsampling, the degree of clonotype sharing among donors was expected to be affected by sequencing depth. Sampling was restricted to blood, and TCR repertoires in tissues likely differ from the TCR repertoires found in blood. Estimated clonotype richness was generally larger for naive than for memory subsets. Clonotypes shared by all four sorted-subset donors showed higher generation probabilities than non-shared clonotypes. Rarefaction of sorted-subset datasets indicated incomplete sequencing despite the large sequencing depth.

The sample comprised naive CD8+ T cells from PBMCs. The cell subset or site label here, explained by the study, means: CD45RA+CCR7+. The receptor was isolated from a man aged 18 to 30 in good health. Some clones in this sample may be carry-over from other donors' samples. The chain couples TRBV27 to TRBJ2-1; confidence is insufficient to name the D gene. For the CDR3, the sequence is CASSLLRGSYNEQFF. The bases are TGTGCCAGCAGCCTGCTAAGAGGCTCCTACAATGAGCAGTTCTTC.